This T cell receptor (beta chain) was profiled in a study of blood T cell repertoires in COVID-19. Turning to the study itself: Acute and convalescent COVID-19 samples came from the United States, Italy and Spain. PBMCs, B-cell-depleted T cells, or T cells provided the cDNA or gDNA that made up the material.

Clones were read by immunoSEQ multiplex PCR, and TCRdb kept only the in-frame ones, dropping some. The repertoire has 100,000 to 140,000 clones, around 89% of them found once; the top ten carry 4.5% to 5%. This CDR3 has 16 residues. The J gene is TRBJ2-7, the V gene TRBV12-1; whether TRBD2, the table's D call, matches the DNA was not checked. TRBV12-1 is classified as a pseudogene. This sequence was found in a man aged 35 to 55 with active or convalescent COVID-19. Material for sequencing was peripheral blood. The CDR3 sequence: CASSPGTSGRAYEQYF. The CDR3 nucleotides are TGTGCCAGCAGCCCGGGGACTAGCGGGAGGGCCTACGAGCAGTACTTC.